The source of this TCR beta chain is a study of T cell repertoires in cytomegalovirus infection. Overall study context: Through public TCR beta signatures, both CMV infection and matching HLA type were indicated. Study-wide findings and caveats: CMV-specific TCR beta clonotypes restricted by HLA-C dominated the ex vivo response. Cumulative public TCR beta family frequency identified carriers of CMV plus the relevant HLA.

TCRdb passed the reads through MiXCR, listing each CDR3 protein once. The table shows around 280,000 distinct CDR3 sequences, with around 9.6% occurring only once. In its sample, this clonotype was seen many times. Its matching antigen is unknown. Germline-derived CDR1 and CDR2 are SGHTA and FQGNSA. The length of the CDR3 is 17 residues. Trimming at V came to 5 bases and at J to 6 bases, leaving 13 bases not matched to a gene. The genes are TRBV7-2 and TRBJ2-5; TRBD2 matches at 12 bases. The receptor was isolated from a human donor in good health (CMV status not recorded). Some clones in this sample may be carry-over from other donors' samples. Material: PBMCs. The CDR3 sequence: CASSPMGASGGAKTQYF. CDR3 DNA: TGTGCCAGCAGCCCCATGGGGGCTAGCGGGGGGGCGAAGACCCAGTACTTC.